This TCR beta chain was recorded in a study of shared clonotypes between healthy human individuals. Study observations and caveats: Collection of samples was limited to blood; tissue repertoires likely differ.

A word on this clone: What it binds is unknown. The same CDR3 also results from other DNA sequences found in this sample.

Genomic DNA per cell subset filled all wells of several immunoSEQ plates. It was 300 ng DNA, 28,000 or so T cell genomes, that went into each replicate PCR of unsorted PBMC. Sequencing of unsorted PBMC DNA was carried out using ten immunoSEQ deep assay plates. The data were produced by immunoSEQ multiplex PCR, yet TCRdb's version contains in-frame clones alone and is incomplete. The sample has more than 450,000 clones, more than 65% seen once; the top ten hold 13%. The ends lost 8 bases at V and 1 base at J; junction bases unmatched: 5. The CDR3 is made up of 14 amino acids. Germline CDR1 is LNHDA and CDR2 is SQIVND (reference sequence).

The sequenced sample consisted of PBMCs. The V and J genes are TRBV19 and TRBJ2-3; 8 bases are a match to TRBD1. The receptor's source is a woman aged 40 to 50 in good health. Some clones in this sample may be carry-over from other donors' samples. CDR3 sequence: CASSGQGRTDTQYF. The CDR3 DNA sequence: TGTGCCAGTTCAGGACAGGGACGCACAGATACGCAGTATTTT. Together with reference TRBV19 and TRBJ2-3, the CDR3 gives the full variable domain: DGGITQSPKYLFRKEGQNVTLSCEQNLNHDAMYWYRQDPGQGLRLIYYSQIVNDFQKGDIAEGYSVSREKKESFPLTVTSAQKNPTAFYLCASSGQGRTDTQYFGPGTRLTVL.